These 27 T cell receptor beta chains came from one sample sequenced in a study of shared clonotypes between healthy human individuals. Produced via immunoSEQ multiplex PCR; TCRdb's table is partial and in-frame only. The sample lists some 900,000 clones, approximately 80% occurring once. The source material was memory CD4+ T cells sorted from blood. Subset defined: CD45RA-negative fraction. These receptors were collected from a man aged 18 to 29 in good health.

This chain links TRBV5-4 with TRBJ2-4; D not resolved. Germline V lookup: CDR1 SGHNT, CDR2 YYREEE (reference sequence). The CDR3 contains 14 residues. Trimming removed 4 bases from V and 0 bases from J, with 8 bases in between. The CDR3 loop is CASSRDLAKNIQYF. In nucleotides, the CDR3 is TGTGCCAGCAGCAGAGACCTAGCCAAAAACATTCAGTACTTC.

In the case of this clone: One base away lies a much larger clone, so this may be a sequencing read error. V and J are TRBV28 and TRBJ1-2; 10 nucleotides line up with TRBD1. The V segment lost 6 bases and the J segment 4 bases; nucleotides outside the gene matches: 5. The germline V gene has CDR1 MDHEN and CDR2 SYDVKM. The CDR3 loop spans 14 amino acids. CDR3 bases: TGTGCCAGCAGCCAAGGGACAGGGGCCTATGGCTACACCTTC. Protein sequence: CASSQGTGAYGYTF.

The chain combines TRBV30 with TRBJ2-1; D is ambiguous. Germline assignment: CDR1 GTSNPN and CDR2 SVGIG (reference sequence). The CDR3 loop spans 17 amino acids. Trimming pared 0 bases from V and 0 bases from J, leaving 15 bases between. CDR3 DNA: TGTGCCTGGAGTGTACCCGTAGGAACGAGCTCCTACAATGAGCAGTTCTTC. Amino acids: CAWSVPVGTSSYNEQFF. Combining the CDR3 with reference TRBV30 and TRBJ2-1 gives the whole variable domain SQTIHQWPATLVQPVGSPLSLECTVEGTSNPNLYWYRQAAGRGLQLLFYSVGIGQISSEVPQNLSASRPQDRQFILSSKKLLLSDSGFYLCAWSVPVGTSSYNEQFFGPGTRLTVL.

This rearrangement joins TRBV7-2 to TRBJ1-1; D is uncertain. Germline V gene lookup returns CDR1 SGHTA and CDR2 FQGNSA. The CDR3 extends over 15 amino acids. V was cut by 4 bases and J by 0 bases, with 12 bases left in between. The CDR3 spells CASSSGGVLNTEAFF. The CDR3 DNA is TGTGCCAGCAGCTCTGGCGGAGTCTTGAACACTGAAGCTTTCTTT.

This rearrangement joins TRBV2 to TRBJ2-1, with no clear D. This CDR3 region has 12 residues. V was cut by 10 bases and J by 1 base, with 8 bases left in between. Germline V gene lookup returns CDR1 SNHLY and CDR2 FYNNEI. CDR3 coding DNA: TGTGCCACCCATATATCCTACAATGAGCAGTTCTTC. Its translation: CATHISYNEQFF.

The table lists this clone with a count of one. The genes are TRBV5-1 and TRBJ1-4; the D is unclear. Trimming took 0 bases from V and 4 from J, leaving 7 bases between them. Germline V gene data show CDR1 as SGHRS and CDR2 as YFSETQ. This CDR3 region has 14 residues. The CDR3 DNA follows: TGCGCCAGCAGCTTGGACAGCCTTAATGAAAAACTGTTTTTT. Protein product: CASSLDSLNEKLFF.

This clone has more than one count but fewer than ten. With a much larger clone just one base away, this may be a read error. Other DNA sequences within the sample encode an identical CDR3. V gene TRBV2 combines with J gene TRBJ2-7, with unresolved D. The CDR3 consists of 11 residues. V lost 6 bases to trimming and J lost 2 bases, with 5 bases between them. CDR1 and CDR2 from the germline V gene are SNHLY and FYNNEI. The DNA of the CDR3 is TGTGCCAGCAGCTCCACCTACGAGCAGTACTTC. Its protein product is CASSSTYEQYF.

The chain has TRBV29-1 and TRBJ1-2; tentative D call: TRBD1 (5 bases). The CDR3 sequence is 10 residues long. V dropped 4 bases and J dropped 6 bases, with 6 bases sitting between them. Germline V gene data show CDR1 as SQVTM and CDR2 as ANQGSEA. CDR3 loop: CSVVGDGYTF. CDR3 bases: TGCAGCGTTGTGGGGGATGGCTACACCTTC. The full variable domain, its missing parts supplied by reference TRBV29-1 and TRBJ1-2, is SAVISQKPSRDICQRGTSLTIQCQVDSQVTMMFWYRQQPGQSLTLIATANQGSEATYESGFVIDKFPISRPNLTFSTLTVSNMSPEDSSIYLCSVVGDGYTFGSGTRLTVV.

This clone was seen more than once but under ten times. The genes are TRBV15 and TRBJ2-2, with D possibly TRBD1 on 6 matching bases. This CDR3 is 15 amino acids long. V lost 4 bases and J lost 4, with 13 bases in between. Germline assignment: CDR1 LNHNV and CDR2 YYDKDF (reference sequence). The CDR3 loop is CATSKQGGSTGELFF. CDR3 DNA sequence: TGTGCCACCAGCAAACAGGGTGGGAGCACCGGGGAGCTGTTTTTT.

The chain employs TRBV7-3 and TRBJ2-2; D unclear. The length of the CDR3 is 15 residues. V was clipped by 2 bases and J by 3 bases, with 10 bases between them. The germline V gene has CDR1 SGHTA and CDR2 FQGTGA. The CDR3 loop is CASSLADTDTGELFF. DNA of the CDR3: TGTGCCAGCAGCTTAGCCGACACCGACACCGGGGAGCTGTTTTTT. Complete variable domain (other parts from reference TRBV7-3 and TRBJ2-2): GAGVSQTPSNKVTEKGKYVELRCDPISGHTALYWYRQSLGQGPEFLIYFQGTGAADDSGLPNDRFFAVRPEGSVSTLKIQRTERGDSAVYLCASSLADTDTGELFFGEGSRLTVL.

The chain is built from TRBV19 and TRBJ2-5, with TRBD2 as a possible D gene (5 bases). The CDR3 consists of 14 residues. Trimming took 6 bases from V and 5 from J, leaving 16 bases between them. Germline assignment: CDR1 LNHDA and CDR2 SQIVND (reference sequence). The CDR3 protein is CASSIGITVETQYF. The CDR3 nucleotides are TGTGCCAGTAGCATCGGGATCACAGTCGAGACCCAGTACTTC.

This chain links TRBV10-3 with TRBJ2-3; TRBD1 might be the D (6 bases). This CDR3 spans 15 amino acids. CDR1 is ENHRY and CDR2 is SYGVKD in the germline V gene. V dropped 2 bases and J dropped 1 base, with 10 bases sitting between them. CDR3 loop: CAISETTGRTDTQYF. In DNA form, the CDR3 reads TGTGCCATCAGTGAGACAACAGGGCGCACAGATACGCAGTATTTT.

The rearrangement uses TRBV6-5 and TRBJ2-1; 12 nucleotides align to TRBD2. J was trimmed by 5 bases and V by 4 bases; bases with no gene match: 3. The V gene's germline CDR1 is MNHEY and CDR2 SVGAGI. CDR3 length: 15 amino acids. Here the CDR3 DNA reads TGTGCCAGCAGTTTCCGACTAGCGGGGGACAATGAGCAGTTCTTC. Translated, it gives CASSFRLAGDNEQFF.

The V gene is TRBV19, the J gene TRBJ2-3; D gene ambiguous. Germline-derived CDR1 and CDR2 are LNHDA and SQIVND (reference sequence). The CDR3 is 13 residues long. The V end was cut by 5 bases, the J end by 0 bases, with 6 bases between. The CDR3 loop reads CASSQQSTDTQYF. CDR3 coding DNA: TGTGCCAGTAGTCAGCAGAGCACAGATACGCAGTATTTT.

V is TRBV5-1 and J is TRBJ1-3; D not certain. Germline V lookup: CDR1 SGHRS, CDR2 YFSETQ. Trimming took off 6 bases at V and 0 bases at J, with 7 bases between the two ends. This CDR3 contains 13 residues. CDR3 amino acids: CASNLSSGNTIYF. DNA for the CDR3: TGCGCCAGCAATTTGAGCTCTGGAAACACCATATATTTT.

J is TRBJ1-2 and V is TRBV6-5; weak D call: TRBD1 (5 bases). V lost 0 bases to trimming and J lost 6 bases, with 8 bases between them. The CDR3 loop spans 13 amino acids. The V gene's germline CDR1 is MNHEY and CDR2 SVGAGI. The DNA of the CDR3 is TGTGCCAGCAGTTACTCGACAGCTAATGGCTACACCTTC. Translated: CASSYSTANGYTF.

This sequence joins TRBV19 and TRBJ1-1; possible D gene TRBD1, 5 bases. CDR1 is LNHDA, CDR2 SQIVND, per germline (reference sequence). V lost 1 base to trimming and J lost 1 base, with 10 bases between them. The CDR3 length is 15 residues. The CDR3 bases are TGTGCCAGTAGTATAGCGGCAGGGAAGAACACTGAAGCTTTCTTT. Protein: CASSIAAGKNTEAFF.

The chain has TRBV4-1 and TRBJ2-3, with 10 nucleotides matching TRBD2. After removal of 2 bases from V and 2 bases from J, the junction contained 7 bases not matched to a gene. The length of the CDR3 is 17 residues. Germline CDR1 MGHRA, CDR2 YSYEKL. CDR3 sequence (DNA): TGCGCCAGCAGCCAAAGGATTCTAGCGGGGGACACAGATACGCAGTATTTT. Translating gives CASSQRILAGDTDTQYF.

The chain is built from TRBV5-1 and TRBJ2-7; D not certain. Germline values: CDR1 SGHRS, CDR2 YFSETQ. This CDR3 contains 15 residues. The V end was cut by 1 base, the J end by 0 bases, with 11 bases between. CDR3 in DNA: TGCGCCAGCAGCTTGTCGGCGGTAACCTCCTACGAGCAGTACTTC. This gives the protein CASSLSAVTSYEQYF.

Comments on this clone: It differs at one base from a far larger clone, so likely a read error. The same CDR3 can be traced to other DNA sequences in this sample. V is TRBV7-9 and J is TRBJ1-6; no firm D call. CDR1 SEHNR and CDR2 FQNEAQ come from the germline V gene (reference sequence). The CDR3 is 14 residues long. Deletions cut 1 base from V and 4 bases from J, with 5 bases between. CDR3 bases: TGTGCCAGCAGCTTAGAGCAGTATAATTCACCCCTCCACTTT. It codes for CASSLEQYNSPLHF.

This clone was counted only a few times. Other DNA sequences from this sample encode an identical CDR3 as well. This sequence joins TRBV11-2 and TRBJ2-6, with D possibly matching TRBD1 (6 bases). The V end was cut by 6 bases, the J end by 2 bases, with 11 bases between. Germline V gene sequence: CDR1 SGHAT, CDR2 FQNNGV. The CDR3 runs 15 residues. The CDR3 DNA reads TGTGCCAGCAGTCAAAACAGGGCTGGGGCCAACGTCCTGACTTTC. Its protein product is CASSQNRAGANVLTF.

This clone was observed a handful of times. Additional DNA sequences in this sample encode the identical CDR3. The CDR3 loop reads CASSLGGVETQYF. The DNA of the CDR3 is TGCGCCAGCAGCTTGGGTGGGGTGGAGACCCAGTACTTC. This chain joins TRBV5-1 and TRBJ2-5, with D unclear. The CDR3 runs 13 residues. V was clipped by 0 bases and J by 5 bases, with 8 bases between them. Germline-derived CDR1 and CDR2 are SGHRS and YFSETQ.

The chain has TRBV28 and TRBJ2-1; D unclear. V lost 2 bases and J 9 bases, leaving 11 bases between the germline ends. The CDR3 loop spans 13 amino acids. Germline assignment: CDR1 MDHEN and CDR2 SYDVKM. The CDR3 sequence: CASSLSFATEQFF. The CDR3 DNA sequence: TGTGCCAGCAGTTTAAGTTTCGCGACTGAGCAGTTCTTC.

V is TRBV6-1 and J is TRBJ1-3; D call uncertain. Germline CDR1 MNHNS, CDR2 SASEGT. Trimming took off 5 bases at V and 2 bases at J, with 7 bases between the two ends. The CDR3 totals 13 residues. CDR3 nucleotide sequence: TGTGCCAGCAGTATGGGTCCTGGAAACACCATATATTTT. Translated, it gives CASSMGPGNTIYF.

The V and J genes are TRBV10-3 and TRBJ2-5, with D possibly being TRBD1 or TRBD2 (6 bases each). V lost 6 bases, J lost 0 bases, and 14 bases lay in between. The germline gives CDR1 ENHRY, CDR2 SYGVKD. The CDR3 totals 15 residues. The CDR3 region has the DNA TGTGCCATCAGAGGAAACGGGGGCGACCAAGAGACCCAGTACTTC. Protein: CAIRGNGGDQETQYF.

On this clone itself: One end of the junction fails to match germline, which may point to a read error. The sample holds other DNA sequences that translate to the same CDR3. The rearrangement links TRBV7-7 to TRBJ2-5; 8 bases fit TRBD1. The CDR3 consists of 14 residues. Looked up from germline, CDR1 is SSHAT and CDR2 is FNYEAQ (reference sequence). Here the CDR3 reads CASSQGQGQETQYF. DNA of the CDR3: TGTGCTAGCAGCCAAGGACAGGGTCAAGAGACCCAGTACTTC.

The V gene is TRBV6-5, the J gene TRBJ2-7, with TRBD1 matching over 10 bases. This CDR3 has 14 amino acids. The J segment lost 6 bases and the V segment lost 5 bases, leaving 7 bases of the junction unmatched. The germline V gene encodes CDR1 MNHEY and CDR2 SVGAGI. The DNA for the CDR3 is TGTGCCAGCAGTGAGAACCGGGACAGGGGCGAGCAGTACTTC. As protein: CASSENRDRGEQYF.